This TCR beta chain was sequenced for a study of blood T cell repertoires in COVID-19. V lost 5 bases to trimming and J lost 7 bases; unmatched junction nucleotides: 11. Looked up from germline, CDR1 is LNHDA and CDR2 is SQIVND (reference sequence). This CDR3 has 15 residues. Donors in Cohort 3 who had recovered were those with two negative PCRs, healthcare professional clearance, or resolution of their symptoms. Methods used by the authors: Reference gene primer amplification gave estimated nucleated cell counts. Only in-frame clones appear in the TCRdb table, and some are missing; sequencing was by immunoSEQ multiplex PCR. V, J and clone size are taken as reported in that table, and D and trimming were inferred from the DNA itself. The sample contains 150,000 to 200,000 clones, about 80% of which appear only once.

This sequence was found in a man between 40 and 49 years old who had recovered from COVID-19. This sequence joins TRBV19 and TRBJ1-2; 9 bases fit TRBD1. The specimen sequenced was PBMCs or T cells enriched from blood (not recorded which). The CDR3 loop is CASSPGQGPAAGYTF. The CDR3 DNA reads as TGTGCCAGTAGTCCGGGACAGGGACCGGCGGCTGGCTACACCTTC.